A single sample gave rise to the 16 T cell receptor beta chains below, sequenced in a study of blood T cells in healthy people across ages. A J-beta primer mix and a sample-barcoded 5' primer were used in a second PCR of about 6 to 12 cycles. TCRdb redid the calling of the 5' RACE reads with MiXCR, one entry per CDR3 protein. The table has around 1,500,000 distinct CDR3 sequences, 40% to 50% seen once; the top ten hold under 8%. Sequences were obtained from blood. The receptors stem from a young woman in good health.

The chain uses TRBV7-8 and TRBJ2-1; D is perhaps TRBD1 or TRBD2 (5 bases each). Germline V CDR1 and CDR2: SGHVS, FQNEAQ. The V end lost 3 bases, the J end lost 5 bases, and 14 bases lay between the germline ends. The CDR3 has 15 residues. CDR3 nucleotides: TGTGCCAGCAGCTTCGGGGCAGGGTACCACAATGAGCAGTTCTTC. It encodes CASSFGAGYHNEQFF.

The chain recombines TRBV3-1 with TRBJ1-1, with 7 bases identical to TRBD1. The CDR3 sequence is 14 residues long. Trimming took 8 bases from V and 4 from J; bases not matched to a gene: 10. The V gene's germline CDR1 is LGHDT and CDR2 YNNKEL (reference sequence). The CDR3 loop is CASRKGAVGTEAFF. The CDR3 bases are TGTGCCAGCCGAAAGGGGGCGGTCGGCACTGAAGCTTTCTTT.

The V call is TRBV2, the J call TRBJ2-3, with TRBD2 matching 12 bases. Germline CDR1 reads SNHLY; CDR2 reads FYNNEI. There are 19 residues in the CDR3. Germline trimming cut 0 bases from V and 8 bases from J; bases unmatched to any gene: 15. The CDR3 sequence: CASSEALSTSGSLMGTQYF. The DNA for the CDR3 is TGTGCCAGCAGTGAAGCCCTTTCGACTAGCGGGAGTTTGATGGGTACGCAGTATTTT.

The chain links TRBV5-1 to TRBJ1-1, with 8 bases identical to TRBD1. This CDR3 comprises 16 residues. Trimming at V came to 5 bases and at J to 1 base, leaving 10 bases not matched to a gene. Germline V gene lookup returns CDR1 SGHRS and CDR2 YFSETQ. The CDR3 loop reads CASSLSSGQANTEAFF. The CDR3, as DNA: TGCGCCAGCAGTTTGAGTTCGGGACAGGCGAACACTGAAGCTTTCTTT.

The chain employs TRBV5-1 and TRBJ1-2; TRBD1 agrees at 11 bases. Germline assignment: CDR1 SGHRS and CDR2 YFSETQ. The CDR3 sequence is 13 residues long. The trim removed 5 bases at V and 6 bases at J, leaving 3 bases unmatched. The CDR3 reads CASRGQGANGYTF. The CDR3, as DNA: TGCGCCAGCAGAGGACAGGGGGCAAATGGCTACACCTTC.

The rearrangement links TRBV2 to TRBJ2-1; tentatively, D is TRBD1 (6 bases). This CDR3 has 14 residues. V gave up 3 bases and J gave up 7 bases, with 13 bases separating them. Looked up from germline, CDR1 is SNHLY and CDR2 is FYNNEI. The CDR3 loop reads CASSEAGTRNEQFF. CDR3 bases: TGTGCCAGCAGTGAGGCCGGGACAAGAAATGAGCAGTTCTTC.

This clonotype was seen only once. In DNA, the CDR3 is TGTGCCAGCAACAAAGGGGAGCCAGCGGGAGGGAAGCAGTATTTT. Protein: CASNKGEPAGGKQYF. The rearrangement uses TRBV2 and TRBJ2-3; 10 bases match TRBD2. The trim removed 7 bases at V and 11 bases at J, leaving 15 bases unmatched. The V gene's germline CDR1 is SNHLY and CDR2 FYNNEI. The CDR3 is made up of 15 amino acids.

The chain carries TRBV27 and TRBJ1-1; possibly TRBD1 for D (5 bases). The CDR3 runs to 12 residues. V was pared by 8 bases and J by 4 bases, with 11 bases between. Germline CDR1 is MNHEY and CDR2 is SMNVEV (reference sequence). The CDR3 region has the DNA TGTGCCAGCGGAAGGGGTTCCACTGAAGCTTTCTTT. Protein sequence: CASGRGSTEAFF.

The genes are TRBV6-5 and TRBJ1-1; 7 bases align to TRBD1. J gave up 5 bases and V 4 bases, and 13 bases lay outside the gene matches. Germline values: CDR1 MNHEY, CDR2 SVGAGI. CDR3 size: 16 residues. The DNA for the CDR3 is TGTGCCAGCAGTTTCACAGGGGAACTCCCGGGGACTGAAGCTTTCTTT. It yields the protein CASSFTGELPGTEAFF.

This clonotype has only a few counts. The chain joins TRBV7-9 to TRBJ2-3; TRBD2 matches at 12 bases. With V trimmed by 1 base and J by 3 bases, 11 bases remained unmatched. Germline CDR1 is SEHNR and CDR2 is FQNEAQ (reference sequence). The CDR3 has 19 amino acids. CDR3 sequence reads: CASSLVVTSGRARTDTQYF. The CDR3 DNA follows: TGTGCCAGCAGCTTAGTCGTGACTAGCGGGAGAGCCAGGACAGATACGCAGTATTTT.

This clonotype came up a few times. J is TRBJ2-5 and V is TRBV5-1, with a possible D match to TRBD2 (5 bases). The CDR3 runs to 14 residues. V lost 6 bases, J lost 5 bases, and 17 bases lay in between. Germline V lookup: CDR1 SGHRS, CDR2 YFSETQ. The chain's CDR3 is CASTSGSGGETQYF. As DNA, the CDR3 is TGCGCCAGCACGTCGGGGTCTGGTGGGGAGACCCAGTACTTC.

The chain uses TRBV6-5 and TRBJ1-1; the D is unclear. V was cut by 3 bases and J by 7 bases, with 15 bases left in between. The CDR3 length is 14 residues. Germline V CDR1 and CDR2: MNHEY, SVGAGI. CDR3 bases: TGTGCCAGCAGTTATCTTTCCACTTATGGTGAAGCTTTCTTT. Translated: CASSYLSTYGEAFF.

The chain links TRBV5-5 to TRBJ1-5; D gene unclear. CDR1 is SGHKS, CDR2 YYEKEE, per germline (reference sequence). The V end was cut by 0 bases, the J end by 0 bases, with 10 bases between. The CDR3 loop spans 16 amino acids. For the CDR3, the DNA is TGTGCCAGCAGCTTGGATTCCGGGTTTAGCAATCAGCCCCAGCATTTT. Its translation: CASSLDSGFSNQPQHF.

The CDR3: CASNPRSEQYF. CDR3 sequence (DNA): TGTGCCAGCAACCCAAGGTCCGAGCAGTACTTC. The rearrangement uses TRBV21-1 and TRBJ2-7. TRBV21-1 counts as a pseudogene. The CDR3 covers 11 residues.

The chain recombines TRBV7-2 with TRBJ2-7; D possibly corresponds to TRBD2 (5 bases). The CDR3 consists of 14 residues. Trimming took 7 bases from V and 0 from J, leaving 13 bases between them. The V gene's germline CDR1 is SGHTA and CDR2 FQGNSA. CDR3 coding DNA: TGTGCCAGCAACCGGGCGGGCGACTCCTACGAGCAGTACTTC. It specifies CASNRAGDSYEQYF.

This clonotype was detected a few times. DNA for the CDR3: TGTGCCACCAGTGATTTCCGGGGAGATACGCAGTATTTT. It codes for CATSDFRGDTQYF. This rearrangement joins TRBV24-1 to TRBJ2-3, with a weak D call TRBD2 (5 bases). V lost 1 base and J 5 bases, leaving 6 bases between the germline ends. Germline V gives CDR1 KGHDR, CDR2 SFDVKD. This CDR3 has 13 residues.